This TCR delta chain was profiled in a study of gamma delta lymphoproliferative disorders and STAT genes. Study summary: Delta-chain libraries followed the EuroClonality-NGS standard operating procedure.

Genomic DNA from isolated PBMCs served as the sequencing template. The CDR3 is 16 residues long. Germline lookup yields CDR1 GEAIGNYY and CDR2 EKD. With 0 bases removed from V and 4 bases from J, the gap between germline ends came to 17 bases. Comments on this clone: The protein TCRdb lists belongs to a much larger clone and differs from this DNA's translation at residue 8, which points to a read error; the protein shown is made from the DNA.

TCRdb processed the multiplex PCR reads again with the CATT caller. Among around 3,700 delta-chain clones listed, approximately 1% were seen once. This sequence was found in a human donor in good health. Sequencing was performed on blood. The chain is built from TRDV2 and TRDJ1; weak D call: TRDD3 (6 bases). The CDR3: CACDTVGRIHRDKLIF. The CDR3, as DNA: TGTGCCTGTGACACCGTGGGGAGGATACACCGCGATAAACTCATCTTT.